Listed below are T cell receptor beta chains from one sample, sequenced in a study of blood T cell repertoires in COVID-19. Measured with immunoSEQ multiplex PCR; TCRdb has only the in-frame clones, and not every one. This sample carries about 330,000 clones, just over 85% of them seen once, and the ten largest clones take 8.5% to 12%. The specimen sequenced was PBMCs or T cells enriched from blood (not recorded which). The receptors come from a woman aged 18-29 years who had recovered from COVID-19. Each CDR3 is given with its conserved first and last residue. Each record gives: J gene, clone size, D gene, CDR3 length, V gene, CDR3 protein, CDR3 DNA. The D gene is left open where the match is weak. Clone size is given for some rows only: seen once, a few or many times, or a class if the clone is expanded.

j_call: TRBJ1-2; clone_size: -; d_call: -; cdr3_length: 14; v_call: TRBV4-1; cdr3_aa: CASSPLPGTLGYTF; cdr3_nt: TGCGCCAGCAGTCCCCTTCCCGGGACATTGGGCTACACCTTC
j_call: TRBJ1-6; clone_size: -; d_call: -; cdr3_length: 15; v_call: TRBV4-1; cdr3_aa: CASSPGEFDNSPLHF; cdr3_nt: TGCGCCAGCAGCCCCGGGGAGTTCGATAATTCACCCCTCCACTTT
j_call: TRBJ1-1; clone_size: -; d_call: -; cdr3_length: 12; v_call: TRBV2; cdr3_aa: CASRPRGDEAFF; cdr3_nt: TGTGCCAGCAGGCCCCGGGGTGATGAAGCTTTCTTT
j_call: TRBJ1-2; clone_size: -; d_call: TRBD1; cdr3_length: 13; v_call: TRBV9; cdr3_aa: CASSRTGYDGYTF; cdr3_nt: TGTGCCAGCAGCCGGACAGGGTACGATGGCTACACCTTC
j_call: TRBJ2-7; clone_size: -; d_call: TRBD1; cdr3_length: 17; v_call: TRBV14; cdr3_aa: CASSQPDNWDRRYEQYF; cdr3_nt: TGTGCCAGCAGCCAACCTGATAATTGGGACAGGCGATACGAGCAGTACTTC
j_call: TRBJ1-1; clone_size: -; d_call: -; cdr3_length: 15; v_call: TRBV11-3; cdr3_aa: CASSLTPPGNTEAFF; cdr3_nt: TGTGCCAGCAGCTTAACCCCCCCGGGGAACACTGAAGCTTTCTTT
j_call: TRBJ1-1; clone_size: once; d_call: TRBD1; cdr3_length: 17; v_call: TRBV7-9; cdr3_aa: CASNPGGSGGARTEAFF; cdr3_nt: TGTGCCAGCAACCCAGGGGGGTCAGGGGGCGCTCGGACTGAAGCTTTCTTT
j_call: TRBJ1-1; clone_size: -; d_call: -; cdr3_length: 12; v_call: TRBV30; cdr3_aa: CAWSSPYTEAFF; cdr3_nt: TGTGCCTGGAGTTCCCCCTACACTGAAGCTTTCTTT
j_call: TRBJ1-5; clone_size: -; d_call: -; cdr3_length: 13; v_call: TRBV3-1/TRBV3-2; cdr3_aa: CASSSPGDQPQHF; cdr3_nt: TGTGCCAGCAGCTCGCCAGGGGATCAGCCCCAGCATTTT
j_call: TRBJ2-5; clone_size: -; d_call: TRBD2; cdr3_length: 16; v_call: TRBV5-4; cdr3_aa: CASSWTGTSGQETQYF; cdr3_nt: TGTGCCAGCAGCTGGACCGGGACTAGCGGGCAAGAGACCCAGTACTTC
j_call: TRBJ2-3; clone_size: -; d_call: -; cdr3_length: 16; v_call: TRBV14; cdr3_aa: CASSQSAVIDTDTQYF; cdr3_nt: TGTGCCAGCAGCCAATCAGCGGTAATCGACACAGATACGCAGTATTTT
j_call: TRBJ2-2; clone_size: -; d_call: -; cdr3_length: 17; v_call: TRBV5-4; cdr3_aa: CASSLNPQGTATGELFF; cdr3_nt: TGTGCCAGCAGCTTGAATCCCCAGGGAACAGCAACCGGGGAGCTGTTTTTT
j_call: TRBJ2-7; clone_size: -; d_call: TRBD1; cdr3_length: 16; v_call: TRBV18; cdr3_aa: CASSPALDRGSVEQYF; cdr3_nt: TGTGCCAGCTCACCAGCTTTGGACAGGGGATCGGTCGAGCAGTACTTC
j_call: TRBJ2-3; clone_size: once; d_call: -; cdr3_length: 15; v_call: TRBV19; cdr3_aa: CASSINAGLTDTQYF; cdr3_nt: TGTGCCAGTAGTATTAATGCGGGACTCACAGATACGCAGTATTTT
j_call: TRBJ2-2; clone_size: -; d_call: -; cdr3_length: 20; v_call: TRBV21-1; cdr3_aa: CASSKTFSKGGGPLTGELFF; cdr3_nt: TGTGCCAGCAGCAAAACGTTCTCCAAGGGCGGGGGGCCGCTCACCGGGGAGCTGTTTTTT
j_call: TRBJ2-2; clone_size: -; d_call: -; cdr3_length: 15; v_call: TRBV5-4; cdr3_aa: CASSFPQGNTGELFF; cdr3_nt: TGTGCCAGCAGCTTTCCACAGGGCAACACCGGGGAGCTGTTTTTT
j_call: TRBJ2-7; clone_size: -; d_call: -; cdr3_length: 18; v_call: TRBV5-5; cdr3_aa: CASSLGQVRGLALYEQYF; cdr3_nt: TGTGCCAGCAGCTTGGGACAGGTGAGGGGCTTGGCCCTCTACGAGCAGTACTTC
j_call: TRBJ2-7; clone_size: -; d_call: TRBD2; cdr3_length: 15; v_call: TRBV27; cdr3_aa: CASSPGTSLSYEQYF; cdr3_nt: TGTGCCAGCAGTCCGGGGACTAGTTTGTCCTACGAGCAGTACTTC
j_call: TRBJ2-7; clone_size: -; d_call: -; cdr3_length: 13; v_call: TRBV13; cdr3_aa: CASSSAGVREQYF; cdr3_nt: TGTGCCAGCAGCTCGGCAGGGGTGCGGGAGCAGTACTTC
j_call: TRBJ1-5; clone_size: once; d_call: -; cdr3_length: 13; v_call: TRBV2; cdr3_aa: CASSEEGDQPQHF; cdr3_nt: TGTGCCAGCAGTGAAGAGGGGGACCAGCCCCAGCATTTT
j_call: TRBJ2-1; clone_size: -; d_call: TRBD1; cdr3_length: 13; v_call: TRBV10-3; cdr3_aa: CAITGTGGNEQFF; cdr3_nt: TGTGCCATCACCGGGACAGGGGGGAATGAGCAGTTCTTC
j_call: TRBJ1-1; clone_size: -; d_call: -; cdr3_length: 15; v_call: TRBV6-5; cdr3_aa: CASSYSMGASTEAFF; cdr3_nt: TGTGCCAGCAGTTACTCGATGGGGGCGAGCACTGAAGCTTTCTTT
j_call: TRBJ2-1; clone_size: -; d_call: -; cdr3_length: 17; v_call: TRBV7-8; cdr3_aa: CASSVLATSVSYNEQFF; cdr3_nt: TGTGCCAGCAGCGTATTAGCGACTTCCGTCTCCTACAATGAGCAGTTCTTC
j_call: TRBJ2-5; clone_size: -; d_call: TRBD2; cdr3_length: 16; v_call: TRBV3-1/TRBV3-2; cdr3_aa: CASSQVASGEQETQYF; cdr3_nt: TGTGCCAGCAGCCAAGTGGCTAGCGGGGAACAAGAGACCCAGTACTTC
j_call: TRBJ1-4; clone_size: -; d_call: TRBD1; cdr3_length: 14; v_call: TRBV7-8; cdr3_aa: CASSLSQGTEKLFF; cdr3_nt: TGTGCCAGCAGCTTATCACAGGGGACTGAAAAACTGTTTTTT
j_call: TRBJ2-5; clone_size: -; d_call: -; cdr3_length: 15; v_call: TRBV4-1; cdr3_aa: CASSQVRGVQETQYF; cdr3_nt: TGCGCCAGCAGCCAAGTGCGGGGTGTGCAAGAGACCCAGTACTTC
j_call: TRBJ1-2; clone_size: -; d_call: TRBD1; cdr3_length: 15; v_call: TRBV5-4; cdr3_aa: CASSFPTGGGRGYTF; cdr3_nt: TGTGCCAGCAGCTTCCCAACAGGGGGCGGTCGCGGCTACACCTTC
j_call: TRBJ1-1; clone_size: -; d_call: -; cdr3_length: 13; v_call: TRBV7-9; cdr3_aa: CASSLADLETAFF; cdr3_nt: TGTGCCAGCAGCTTAGCGGATTTGGAGACAGCTTTCTTT
j_call: TRBJ1-4; clone_size: -; d_call: TRBD1; cdr3_length: 16; v_call: TRBV5-1; cdr3_aa: CASSLALPGGREKLFF; cdr3_nt: TGCGCCAGCAGCTTGGCCCTCCCAGGGGGCAGGGAAAAACTGTTTTTT
j_call: TRBJ1-6; clone_size: few; d_call: -; cdr3_length: 15; v_call: TRBV30; cdr3_aa: CAWTKGSPPISPLHF; cdr3_nt: TGTGCCTGGACCAAGGGGTCACCCCCAATTTCACCCCTCCACTTT
j_call: TRBJ2-2; clone_size: few; d_call: TRBD2; cdr3_length: 15; v_call: TRBV28; cdr3_aa: CASFLAGGPPGELFF; cdr3_nt: TGTGCCAGCTTTTTAGCGGGAGGGCCCCCCGGGGAGCTGTTTTTT
j_call: TRBJ2-1; clone_size: -; d_call: TRBD2; cdr3_length: 21; v_call: TRBV7-6; cdr3_aa: CASSLATTSIAGAGPYNEQFF; cdr3_nt: TGTGCCAGCAGCTTAGCTACGACTAGCATAGCCGGAGCGGGCCCCTACAATGAGCAGTTCTTC
j_call: TRBJ1-2; clone_size: few; d_call: -; cdr3_length: 14; v_call: TRBV28; cdr3_aa: CASSPPDGYYGYTF; cdr3_nt: TGTGCCAGCAGTCCCCCTGACGGGTACTATGGCTACACCTTC
j_call: TRBJ2-7; clone_size: once; d_call: TRBD2; cdr3_length: 13; v_call: TRBV5-1; cdr3_aa: CASSYSGRGEQYF; cdr3_nt: TGCGCCAGCAGCTATAGCGGGAGGGGCGAGCAGTACTTC
j_call: TRBJ1-5; clone_size: once; d_call: -; cdr3_length: 13; v_call: TRBV30; cdr3_aa: CAWSIRGFQPQHF; cdr3_nt: TGTGCCTGGAGTATAAGGGGTTTTCAGCCCCAGCATTTT
j_call: TRBJ1-1; clone_size: -; d_call: -; cdr3_length: 13; v_call: TRBV2; cdr3_aa: CASVQGRGTEAFF; cdr3_nt: TGTGCCAGCGTCCAGGGGAGAGGCACTGAAGCTTTCTTT
j_call: TRBJ1-1; clone_size: -; d_call: -; cdr3_length: 16; v_call: TRBV14; cdr3_aa: CASSQDPRGRNTEAFF; cdr3_nt: TGTGCCAGCAGCCAAGATCCTCGGGGGAGGAACACTGAAGCTTTCTTT
j_call: TRBJ2-2; clone_size: -; d_call: TRBD2; cdr3_length: 18; v_call: TRBV9; cdr3_aa: CASSVAASGGQNTGELFF; cdr3_nt: TGTGCCAGCAGCGTAGCTGCTAGCGGGGGGCAGAACACCGGGGAGCTGTTTTTT
j_call: TRBJ1-1; clone_size: -; d_call: -; cdr3_length: 13; v_call: TRBV24-1; cdr3_aa: CATSEEGLTEAFF; cdr3_nt: TGTGCCACCAGTGAGGAGGGCCTCACTGAAGCTTTCTTT
j_call: TRBJ1-5; clone_size: few; d_call: TRBD1; cdr3_length: 16; v_call: TRBV6-5; cdr3_aa: CASSYRTGAGNQPQHF; cdr3_nt: TGTGCCAGCAGTTACAGGACAGGGGCGGGCAATCAGCCCCAGCATTTT
j_call: TRBJ2-7; clone_size: -; d_call: -; cdr3_length: 17; v_call: TRBV9; cdr3_aa: CASSVAAGAANTYEQYF; cdr3_nt: TGTGCCAGCAGCGTAGCGGCGGGGGCCGCCAATACCTACGAGCAGTACTTC
j_call: TRBJ2-7; clone_size: -; d_call: TRBD2; cdr3_length: 15; v_call: TRBV6-8; cdr3_aa: CASSATGTSSYEQYF; cdr3_nt: TGTGCCAGCAGCGCCACCGGGACTAGTTCCTACGAGCAGTACTTC
j_call: TRBJ1-6; clone_size: -; d_call: -; cdr3_length: 12; v_call: TRBV3-1/TRBV3-2; cdr3_aa: CASSPDRLALHF; cdr3_nt: TGTGCCAGCAGCCCCGACAGGCTGGCCCTCCACTTT
j_call: TRBJ1-2; clone_size: -; d_call: TRBD1; cdr3_length: 17; v_call: TRBV4-1; cdr3_aa: CASSQGPARQGGYGYTF; cdr3_nt: TGCGCCAGCAGCCAAGGCCCAGCTCGACAGGGAGGCTATGGCTACACCTTC